The entry that follows covers one T cell receptor beta chain sequence. Antigen unknown. This sample was taken from a study of T cell responses to AZD1222 COVID-19 vaccine. The CDR3 totals 15 residues. J was trimmed by 5 bases and V by 1 base; bases with no gene match: 7. In germline, CDR1 is SGHAT, CDR2 FQNNGV. Points from the study as a whole: Reportedly, close to half of spike-specific TCRs are directed against unmutated variant regions. Across the whole spike, CD4 TCRs peaked at regions 160-218 and 743-854.

Only in-frame clones appear in the TCRdb table, and some are missing; sequencing was by immunoSEQ multiplex PCR. The sample contains more than 150,000 clones, 88% of which appear only once. Sequencing used peripheral blood, obtained 28 days after the second AZD1222 dose. This receptor was taken from an adult who received the AZD1222 COVID-19 vaccine. The chain employs TRBV11-2 and TRBJ1-2; 7 bases agree with TRBD1. The CDR3 nucleotides read TGTGCCAGCAGCTTAGGGGCAGGGGGTTGGTATGGCTACACCTTC. Translated, it gives CASSLGAGGWYGYTF.